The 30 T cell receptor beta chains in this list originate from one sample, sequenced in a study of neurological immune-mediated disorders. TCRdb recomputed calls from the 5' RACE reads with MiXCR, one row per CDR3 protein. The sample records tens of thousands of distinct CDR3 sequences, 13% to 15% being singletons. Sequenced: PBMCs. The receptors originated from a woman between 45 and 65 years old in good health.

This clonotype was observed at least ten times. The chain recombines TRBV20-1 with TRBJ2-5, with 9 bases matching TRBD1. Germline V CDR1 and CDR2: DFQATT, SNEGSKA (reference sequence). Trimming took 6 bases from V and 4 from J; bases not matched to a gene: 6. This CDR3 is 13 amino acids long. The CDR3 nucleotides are TGCAGTGCCGGAAACAGGGGGCTAGAGACCCAGTACTTC. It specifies CSAGNRGLETQYF.

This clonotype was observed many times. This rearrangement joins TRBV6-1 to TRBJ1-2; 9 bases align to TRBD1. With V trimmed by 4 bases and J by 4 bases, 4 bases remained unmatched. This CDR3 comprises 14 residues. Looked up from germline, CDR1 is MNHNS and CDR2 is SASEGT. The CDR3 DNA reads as TGTGCCAGCAGTGGGGACAGGGCCGTCTATGGCTACACCTTC. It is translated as CASSGDRAVYGYTF.

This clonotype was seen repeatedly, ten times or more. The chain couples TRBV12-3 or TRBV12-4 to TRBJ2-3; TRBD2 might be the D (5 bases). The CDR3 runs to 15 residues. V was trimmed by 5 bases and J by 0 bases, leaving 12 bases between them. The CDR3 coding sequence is TGTGCCAGCAGTCCAAGCGGCGCCAGCACAGATACGCAGTATTTT. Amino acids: CASSPSGASTDTQYF.

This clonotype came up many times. CDR3 DNA: TGTGCCAGCAGCTTCCAACAGGGAAACGACGAGCAGTACTTC. Protein product: CASSFQQGNDEQYF. The rearrangement links TRBV5-5 to TRBJ2-7, with a weak D call TRBD1 (6 bases). The germline V gene has CDR1 SGHKS and CDR2 YYEKEE (reference sequence). This CDR3 has 14 residues. The V and J ends lost 2 bases and 5 bases respectively, with 14 bases between them.

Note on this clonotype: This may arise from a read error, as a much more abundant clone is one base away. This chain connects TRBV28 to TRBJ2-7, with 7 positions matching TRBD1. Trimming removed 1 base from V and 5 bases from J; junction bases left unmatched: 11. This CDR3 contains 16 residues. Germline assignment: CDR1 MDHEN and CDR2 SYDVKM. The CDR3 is CASSLSRRTGDNEQYF. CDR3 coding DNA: TGTGCCAGCAGTTTATCCCGCCGGACAGGCGACAACGAGCAGTACTTC.

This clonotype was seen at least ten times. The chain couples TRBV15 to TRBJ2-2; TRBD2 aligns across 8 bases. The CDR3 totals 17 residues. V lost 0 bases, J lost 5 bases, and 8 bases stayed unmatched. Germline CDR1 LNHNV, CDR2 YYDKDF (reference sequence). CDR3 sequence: CATSRDTSGRGTGELFF. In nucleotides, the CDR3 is TGTGCCACCAGCAGAGATACCAGCGGGAGAGGTACCGGGGAGCTGTTTTTT. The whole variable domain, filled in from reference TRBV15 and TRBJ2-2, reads DAMVIQNPRYQVTQFGKPVTLSCSQTLNHNVMYWYQQKSSQAPKLLFHYYDKDFNNEADTPDNFQSRRPNTSFCFLDIRSPGLGDTAMYLCATSRDTSGRGTGELFFGEGSRLTVL.

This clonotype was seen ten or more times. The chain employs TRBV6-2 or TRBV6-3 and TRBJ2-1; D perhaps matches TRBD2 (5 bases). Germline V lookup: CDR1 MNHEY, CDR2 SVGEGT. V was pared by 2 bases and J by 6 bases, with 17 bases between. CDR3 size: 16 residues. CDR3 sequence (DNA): TGTGCCAGCAGTTACGGTCTAGCCCAGCGCGTCAATGAGCAGTTCTTC. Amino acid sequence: CASSYGLAQRVNEQFF.

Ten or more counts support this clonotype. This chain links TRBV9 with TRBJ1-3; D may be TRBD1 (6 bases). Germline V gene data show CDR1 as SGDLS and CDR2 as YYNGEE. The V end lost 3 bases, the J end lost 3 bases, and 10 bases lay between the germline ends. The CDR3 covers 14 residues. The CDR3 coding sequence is TGTGCCAGCAGCGCGACAGGTGGTGGAAACACCATATATTTT. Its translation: CASSATGGGNTIYF.

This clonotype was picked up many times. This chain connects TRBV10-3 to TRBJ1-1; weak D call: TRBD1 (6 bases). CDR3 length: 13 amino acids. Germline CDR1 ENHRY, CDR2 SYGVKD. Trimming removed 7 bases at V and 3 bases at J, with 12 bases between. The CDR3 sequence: CAITRQADTEAFF. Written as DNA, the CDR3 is TGTGCCATCACTCGACAGGCTGACACTGAAGCTTTCTTT.

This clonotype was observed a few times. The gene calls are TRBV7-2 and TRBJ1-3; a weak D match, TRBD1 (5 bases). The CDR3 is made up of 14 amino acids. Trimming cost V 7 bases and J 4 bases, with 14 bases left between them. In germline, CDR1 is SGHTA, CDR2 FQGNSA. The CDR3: CASKPQGSGNTIYF. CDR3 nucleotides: TGTGCCAGCAAGCCCCAGGGATCCGGAAACACCATATATTTT.

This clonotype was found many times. The CDR3 nucleotides read TGTGCCAGCAGTTACTCGTTGTCGGGGGAGTACGAGCAGTACTTC. It encodes CASSYSLSGEYEQYF. V gene TRBV6-5 combines with J gene TRBJ2-7, with D possibly TRBD2 on 6 matching bases. This CDR3 comprises 15 residues. The germline V gene has CDR1 MNHEY and CDR2 SVGAGI. The V gene lost 0 bases and the J gene lost 4 bases, with 13 bases spanning the gap.

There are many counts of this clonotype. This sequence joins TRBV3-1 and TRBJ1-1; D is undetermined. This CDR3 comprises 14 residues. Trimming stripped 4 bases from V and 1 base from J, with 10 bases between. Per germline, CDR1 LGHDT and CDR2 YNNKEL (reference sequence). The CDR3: CASSRADKNTEAFF. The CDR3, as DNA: TGTGCCAGCAGCCGGGCCGACAAGAACACTGAAGCTTTCTTT.

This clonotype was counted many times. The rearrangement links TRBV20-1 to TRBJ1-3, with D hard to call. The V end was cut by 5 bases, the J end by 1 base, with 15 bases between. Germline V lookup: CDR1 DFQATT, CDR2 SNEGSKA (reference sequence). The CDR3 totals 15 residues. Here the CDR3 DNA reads TGCAGTGCTCTTGACGGTCGCAGATCTGGAAACACCATATATTTT. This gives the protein CSALDGRRSGNTIYF.

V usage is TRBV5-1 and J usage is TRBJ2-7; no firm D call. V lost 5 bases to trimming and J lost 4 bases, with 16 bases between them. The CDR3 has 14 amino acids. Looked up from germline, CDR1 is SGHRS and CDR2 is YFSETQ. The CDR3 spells CASRDLGYSYEQYF. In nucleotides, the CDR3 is TGCGCCAGCAGAGACCTAGGATACAGTTACGAGCAGTACTTC.

CDR3 protein: CSATGTLGDLGYGYTF. The CDR3 DNA follows: TGCAGTGCTACCGGGACCTTAGGGGACCTAGGGTATGGCTACACCTTC. This rearrangement joins TRBV20-1 to TRBJ1-2, with D perhaps TRBD1 (5 bases). V was clipped by 4 bases and J by 5 bases, with 23 bases between them. The CDR3 consists of 16 residues. The germline V gene encodes CDR1 DFQATT and CDR2 SNEGSKA (reference sequence).

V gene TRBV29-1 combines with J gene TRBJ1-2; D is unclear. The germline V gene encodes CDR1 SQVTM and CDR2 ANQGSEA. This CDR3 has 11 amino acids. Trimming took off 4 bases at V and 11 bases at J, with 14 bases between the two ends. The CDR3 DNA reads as TGCAGCGTTGTTAGTGGCCGGCGGTACACCTTC. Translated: CSVVSGRRYTF. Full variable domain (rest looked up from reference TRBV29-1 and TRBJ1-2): SAVISQKPSRDICQRGTSLTIQCQVDSQVTMMFWYRQQPGQSLTLIATANQGSEATYESGFVIDKFPISRPNLTFSTLTVSNMSPEDSSIYLCSVVSGRRYTFGSGTRLTVV.

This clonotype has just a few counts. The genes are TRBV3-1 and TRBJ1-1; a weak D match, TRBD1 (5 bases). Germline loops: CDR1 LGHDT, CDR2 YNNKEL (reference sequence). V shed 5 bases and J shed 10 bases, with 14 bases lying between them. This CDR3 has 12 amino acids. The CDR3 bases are TGTGCCAGCAGCTTCACCCTCGGGGGAGCTTTCTTT. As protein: CASSFTLGGAFF.

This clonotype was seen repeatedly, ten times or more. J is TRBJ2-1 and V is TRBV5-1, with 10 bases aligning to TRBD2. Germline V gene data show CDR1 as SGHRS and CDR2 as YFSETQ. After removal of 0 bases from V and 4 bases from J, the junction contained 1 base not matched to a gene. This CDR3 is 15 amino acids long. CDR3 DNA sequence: TGCGCCAGCAGCTTGGTAGCGGGGGGTTACAATGAGCAGTTCTTC. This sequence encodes CASSLVAGGYNEQFF. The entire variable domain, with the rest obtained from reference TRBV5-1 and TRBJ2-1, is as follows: KAGVTQTPRYLIKTRGQQVTLSCSPISGHRSVSWYQQTPGQGLQFLFEYFSETQRNKGNFPGRFSGRQFSNSRSEMNVSTLELGDSALYLCASSLVAGGYNEQFFGPGTRLTVL.

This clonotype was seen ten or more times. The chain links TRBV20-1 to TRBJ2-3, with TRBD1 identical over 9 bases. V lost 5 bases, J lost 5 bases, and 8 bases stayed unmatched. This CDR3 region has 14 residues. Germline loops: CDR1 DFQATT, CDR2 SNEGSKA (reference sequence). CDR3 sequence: CSAPPGQGRDTQYF. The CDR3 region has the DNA TGCAGTGCTCCACCGGGACAGGGTAGAGATACGCAGTATTTT.

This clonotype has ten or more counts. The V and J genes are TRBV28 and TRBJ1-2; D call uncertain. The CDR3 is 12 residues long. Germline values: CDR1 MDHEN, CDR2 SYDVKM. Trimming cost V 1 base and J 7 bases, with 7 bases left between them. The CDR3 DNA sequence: TGTGCCAGCAGTTTATCGGCGGGTGGCTACACCTTC. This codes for CASSLSAGGYTF.

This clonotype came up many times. The CDR3 here is CASSREQGNTIYF. The CDR3 DNA sequence: TGCGCCAGCAGCCGGGAGCAGGGAAACACCATATATTTT. This rearrangement joins TRBV5-1 to TRBJ1-3; no clear D gene. Per the germline V gene, CDR1 is SGHRS and CDR2 is YFSETQ. CDR3 length: 13 residues. V shed 4 bases and J shed 4 bases, with 9 bases lying between them.

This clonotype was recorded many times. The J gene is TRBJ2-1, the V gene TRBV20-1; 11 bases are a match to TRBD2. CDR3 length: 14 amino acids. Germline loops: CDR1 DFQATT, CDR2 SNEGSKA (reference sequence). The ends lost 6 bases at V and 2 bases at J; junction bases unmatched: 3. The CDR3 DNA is TGCAGTGCCAAGACTAGCGGGACCTACAATGAGCAGTTCTTC. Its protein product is CSAKTSGTYNEQFF.

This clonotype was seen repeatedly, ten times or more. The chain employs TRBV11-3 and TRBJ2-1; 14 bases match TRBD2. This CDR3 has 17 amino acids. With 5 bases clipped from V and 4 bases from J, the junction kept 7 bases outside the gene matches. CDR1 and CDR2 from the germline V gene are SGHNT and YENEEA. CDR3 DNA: TGTGCCAGCAGCCCTGGGACTAGCGGGAGAGTATACAATGAGCAGTTCTTC. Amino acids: CASSPGTSGRVYNEQFF.

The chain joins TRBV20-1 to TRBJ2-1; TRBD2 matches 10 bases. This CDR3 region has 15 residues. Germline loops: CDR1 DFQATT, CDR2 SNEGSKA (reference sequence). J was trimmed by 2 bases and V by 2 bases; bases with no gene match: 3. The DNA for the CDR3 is TGCAGTGCTAGACGAGCGGGAGGGCCCTACAATGAGCAGTTCTTC. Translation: CSARRAGGPYNEQFF.

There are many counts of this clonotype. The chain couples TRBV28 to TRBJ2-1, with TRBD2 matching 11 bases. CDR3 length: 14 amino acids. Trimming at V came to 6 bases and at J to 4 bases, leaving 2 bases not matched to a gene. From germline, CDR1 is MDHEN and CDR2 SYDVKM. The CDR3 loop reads CASRLAGAYNEQFF. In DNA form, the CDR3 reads TGTGCCAGCAGACTAGCGGGAGCGTACAATGAGCAGTTCTTC.

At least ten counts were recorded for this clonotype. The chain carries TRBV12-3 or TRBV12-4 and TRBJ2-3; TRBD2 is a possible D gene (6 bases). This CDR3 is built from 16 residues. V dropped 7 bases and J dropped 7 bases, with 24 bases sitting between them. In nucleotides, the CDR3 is TGTGCCAGCACCCCCAGAGGCTATCCCGGGGGTTATACGCAGTATTTT. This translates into CASTPRGYPGGYTQYF.

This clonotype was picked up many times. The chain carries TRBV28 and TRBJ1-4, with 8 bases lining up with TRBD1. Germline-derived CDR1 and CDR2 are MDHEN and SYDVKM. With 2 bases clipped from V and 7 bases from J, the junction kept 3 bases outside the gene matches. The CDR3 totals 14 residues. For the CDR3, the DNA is TGTGCCAGCAGTTTACCAGGACAGGGTGAAAAACTGTTTTTT. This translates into CASSLPGQGEKLFF.

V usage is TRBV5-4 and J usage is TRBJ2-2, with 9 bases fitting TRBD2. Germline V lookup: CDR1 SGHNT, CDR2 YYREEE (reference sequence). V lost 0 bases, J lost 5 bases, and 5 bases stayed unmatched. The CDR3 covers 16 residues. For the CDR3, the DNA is TGTGCCAGCAGCTTGGTTGGCGGGGGGGAAACCGGGGAGCTGTTTTTT. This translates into CASSLVGGGETGELFF. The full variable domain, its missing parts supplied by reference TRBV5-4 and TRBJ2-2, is ETGVTQSPTHLIKTRGQQVTLRCSSQSGHNTVSWYQQALGQGPQFIFQYYREEENGRGNFPPRFSGLQFPNYSSELNVNALELDDSALYLCASSLVGGGETGELFFGEGSRLTVL.

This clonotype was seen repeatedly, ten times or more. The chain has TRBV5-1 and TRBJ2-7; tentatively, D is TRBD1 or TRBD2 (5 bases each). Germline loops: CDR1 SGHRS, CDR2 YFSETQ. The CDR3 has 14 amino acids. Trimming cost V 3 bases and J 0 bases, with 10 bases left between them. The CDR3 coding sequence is TGCGCCAGCAGCTCCGGGGACCACTCCTACGAGCAGTACTTC. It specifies CASSSGDHSYEQYF.

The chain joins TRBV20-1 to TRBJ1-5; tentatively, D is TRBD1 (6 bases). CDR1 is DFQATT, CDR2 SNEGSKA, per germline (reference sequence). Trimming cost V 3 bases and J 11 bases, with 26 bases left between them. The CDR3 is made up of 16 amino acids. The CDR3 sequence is CSASHQGTDSAQSQHF. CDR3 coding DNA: TGCAGTGCTAGTCATCAGGGGACGGACAGTGCCCAGTCCCAGCATTTT.